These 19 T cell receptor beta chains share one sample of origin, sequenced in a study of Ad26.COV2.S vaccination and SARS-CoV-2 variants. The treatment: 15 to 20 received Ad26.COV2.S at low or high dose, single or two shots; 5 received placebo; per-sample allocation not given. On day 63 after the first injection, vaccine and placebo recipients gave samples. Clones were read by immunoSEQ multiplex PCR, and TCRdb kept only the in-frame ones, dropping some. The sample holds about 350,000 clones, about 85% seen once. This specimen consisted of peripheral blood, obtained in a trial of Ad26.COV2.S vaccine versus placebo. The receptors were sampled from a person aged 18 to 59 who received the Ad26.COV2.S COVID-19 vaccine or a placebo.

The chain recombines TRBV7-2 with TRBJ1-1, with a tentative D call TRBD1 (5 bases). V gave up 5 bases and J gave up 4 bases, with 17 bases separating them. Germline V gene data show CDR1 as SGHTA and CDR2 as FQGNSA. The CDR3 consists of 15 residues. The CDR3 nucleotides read TGTGCCAGCAGCCTAGGGGTAGGGGTTCCCACTGAAGCTTTCTTT. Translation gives CASSLGVGVPTEAFF.

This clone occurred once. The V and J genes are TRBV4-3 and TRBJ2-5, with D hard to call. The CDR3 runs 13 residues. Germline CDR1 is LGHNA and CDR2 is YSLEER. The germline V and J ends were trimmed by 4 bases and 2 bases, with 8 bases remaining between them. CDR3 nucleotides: TGCGCCAGCAGCCGCCAGCTACAAGAGACCCAGTACTTC. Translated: CASSRQLQETQYF.

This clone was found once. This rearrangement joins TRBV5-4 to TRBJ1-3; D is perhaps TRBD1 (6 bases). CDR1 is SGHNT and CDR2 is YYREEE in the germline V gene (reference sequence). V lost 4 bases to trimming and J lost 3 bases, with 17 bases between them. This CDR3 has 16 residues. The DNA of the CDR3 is TGTGCCAGCAGCCCCGACGCGGGGGGCGGTGGAAACACCATATATTTT. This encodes CASSPDAGGGGNTIYF.

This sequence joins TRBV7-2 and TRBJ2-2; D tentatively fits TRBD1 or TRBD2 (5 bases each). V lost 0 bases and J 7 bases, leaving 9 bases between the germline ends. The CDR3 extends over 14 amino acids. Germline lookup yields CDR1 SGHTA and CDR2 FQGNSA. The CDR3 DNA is TGTGCCAGCAGCTTAGCGGGACCACGCGGGGAGCTGTTTTTT. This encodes CASSLAGPRGELFF.

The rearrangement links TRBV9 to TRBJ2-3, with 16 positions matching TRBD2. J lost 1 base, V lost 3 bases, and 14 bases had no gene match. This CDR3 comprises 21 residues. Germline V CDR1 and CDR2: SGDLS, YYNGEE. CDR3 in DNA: TGTGCCAGCAGCGAAAGCCCGGGACTAGCGGGAGGGATACTACGCACAGATACGCAGTATTTT. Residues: CASSESPGLAGGILRTDTQYF.

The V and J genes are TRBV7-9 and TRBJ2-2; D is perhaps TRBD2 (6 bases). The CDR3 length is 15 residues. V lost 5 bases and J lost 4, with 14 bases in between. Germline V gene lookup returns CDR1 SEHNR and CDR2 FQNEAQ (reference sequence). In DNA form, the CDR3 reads TGTGCCAGCAGCGACGGTCTCGGGGGCACCGGGGAGCTGTTTTTT. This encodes CASSDGLGGTGELFF.

The CDR3 reads CASSLAGGQGKYEQYF. CDR3 nucleotide sequence: TGTGCCAGCAGTTTGGCGGGGGGACAGGGAAAGTACGAGCAGTACTTC. The rearrangement links TRBV27 to TRBJ2-7, with a weak D call TRBD1 (9 bases). The CDR3 spans 16 residues. V gave up 3 bases and J gave up 4 bases, with 19 bases separating them. Germline V gene data show CDR1 as MNHEY and CDR2 as SMNVEV (reference sequence).

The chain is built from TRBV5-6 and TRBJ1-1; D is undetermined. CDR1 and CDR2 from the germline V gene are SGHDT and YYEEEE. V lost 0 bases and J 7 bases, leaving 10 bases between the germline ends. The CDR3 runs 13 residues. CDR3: CASSLGRSFEAFF. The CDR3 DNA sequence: TGTGCCAGCAGCTTGGGCCGAAGCTTTGAAGCTTTCTTT.

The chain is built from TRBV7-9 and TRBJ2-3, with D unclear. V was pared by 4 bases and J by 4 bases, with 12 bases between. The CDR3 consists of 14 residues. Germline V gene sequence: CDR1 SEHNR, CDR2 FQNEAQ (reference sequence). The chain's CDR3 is CASSSPGSSDTQYF. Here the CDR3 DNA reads TGTGCCAGCAGCTCCCCAGGATCCTCAGATACGCAGTATTTT.

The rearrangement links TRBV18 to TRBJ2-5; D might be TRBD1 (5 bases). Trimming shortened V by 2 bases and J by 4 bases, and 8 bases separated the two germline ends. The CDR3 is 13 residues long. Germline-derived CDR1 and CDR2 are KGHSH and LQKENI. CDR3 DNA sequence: TGTGCCAGCTCACCAATTAGGGGAGAGACCCAGTACTTC. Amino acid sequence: CASSPIRGETQYF.

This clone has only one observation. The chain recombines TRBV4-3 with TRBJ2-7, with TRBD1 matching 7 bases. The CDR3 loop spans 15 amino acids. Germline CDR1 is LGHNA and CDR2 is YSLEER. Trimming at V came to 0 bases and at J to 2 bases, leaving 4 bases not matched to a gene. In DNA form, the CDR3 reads TGCGCCAGCAGCCAAGACTGGCAGGGGGCCTACGAGCAGTACTTC. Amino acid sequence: CASSQDWQGAYEQYF.

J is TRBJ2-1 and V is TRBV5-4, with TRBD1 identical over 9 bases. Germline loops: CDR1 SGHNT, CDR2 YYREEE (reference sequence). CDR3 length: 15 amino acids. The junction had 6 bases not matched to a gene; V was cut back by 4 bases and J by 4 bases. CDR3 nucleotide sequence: TGTGCCAGCAGCCCATCAGGACAGGGGTACAATGAGCAGTTCTTC. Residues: CASSPSGQGYNEQFF.

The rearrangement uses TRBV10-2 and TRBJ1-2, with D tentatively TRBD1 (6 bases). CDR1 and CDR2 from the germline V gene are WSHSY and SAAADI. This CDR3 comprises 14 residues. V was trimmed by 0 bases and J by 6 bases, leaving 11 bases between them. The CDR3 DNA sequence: TGCGCCAGCAGTGAGTCGTGGGGGGCCAATGGCTACACCTTC. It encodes CASSESWGANGYTF.

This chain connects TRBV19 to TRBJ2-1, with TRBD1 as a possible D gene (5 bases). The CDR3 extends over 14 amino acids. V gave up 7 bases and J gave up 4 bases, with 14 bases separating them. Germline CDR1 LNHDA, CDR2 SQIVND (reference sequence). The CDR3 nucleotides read TGTGCCAGTACCTTGCAGGGTGGATACAATGAGCAGTTCTTC. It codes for CASTLQGGYNEQFF.

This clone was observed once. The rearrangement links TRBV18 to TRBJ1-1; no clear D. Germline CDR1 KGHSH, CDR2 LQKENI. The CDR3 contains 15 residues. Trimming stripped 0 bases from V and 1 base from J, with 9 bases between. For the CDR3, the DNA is TGTGCCAGCTCACCACCGGAGGGTAGGAACACTGAAGCTTTCTTT. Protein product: CASSPPEGRNTEAFF.

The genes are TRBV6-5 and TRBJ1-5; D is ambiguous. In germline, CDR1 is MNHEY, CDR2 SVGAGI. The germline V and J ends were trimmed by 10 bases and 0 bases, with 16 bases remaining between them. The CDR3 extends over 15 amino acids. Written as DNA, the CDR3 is TGTGCCACCCTCCCGCCGGGTTATAGCAATCAGCCCCAGCATTTT. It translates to CATLPPGYSNQPQHF.

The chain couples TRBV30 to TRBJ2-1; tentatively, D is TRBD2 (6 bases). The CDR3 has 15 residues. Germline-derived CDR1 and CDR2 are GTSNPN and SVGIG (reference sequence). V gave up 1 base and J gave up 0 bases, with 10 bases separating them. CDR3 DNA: TGTGCCTGGAGTGGTGCCGGGAGCTCCTACAATGAGCAGTTCTTC. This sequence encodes CAWSGAGSSYNEQFF.

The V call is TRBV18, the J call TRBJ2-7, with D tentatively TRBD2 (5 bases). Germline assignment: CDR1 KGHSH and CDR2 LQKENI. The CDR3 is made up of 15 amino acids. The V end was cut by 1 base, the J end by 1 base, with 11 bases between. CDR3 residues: CASSPQERPSYEQYF. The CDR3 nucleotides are TGTGCCAGCTCACCACAGGAGCGGCCTTCCTACGAGCAGTACTTC.

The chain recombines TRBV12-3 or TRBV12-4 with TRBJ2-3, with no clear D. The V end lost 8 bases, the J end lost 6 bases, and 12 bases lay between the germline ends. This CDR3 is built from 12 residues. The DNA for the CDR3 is TGTGCCAGCTCCTTGATGGCGGATACGCAGTATTTT. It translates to CASSLMADTQYF.